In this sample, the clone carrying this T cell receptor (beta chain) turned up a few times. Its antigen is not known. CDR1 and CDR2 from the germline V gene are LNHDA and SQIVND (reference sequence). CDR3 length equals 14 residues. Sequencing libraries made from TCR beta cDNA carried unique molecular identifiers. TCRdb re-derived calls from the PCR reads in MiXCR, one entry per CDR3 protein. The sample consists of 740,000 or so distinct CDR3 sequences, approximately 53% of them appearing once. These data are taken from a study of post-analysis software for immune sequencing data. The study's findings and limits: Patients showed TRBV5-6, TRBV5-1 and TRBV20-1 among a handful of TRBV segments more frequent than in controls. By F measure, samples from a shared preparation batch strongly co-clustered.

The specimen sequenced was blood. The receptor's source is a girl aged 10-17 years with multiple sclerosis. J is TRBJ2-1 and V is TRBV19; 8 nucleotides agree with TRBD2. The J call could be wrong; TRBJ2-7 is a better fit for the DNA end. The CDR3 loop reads CASSIGGRSYEQYF. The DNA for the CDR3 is TGTGCCAGTAGTATAGGCGGGAGGAGCTACGAGCAGTACTTC.